Listed below are T cell receptor gamma chains from one sample, sequenced in a study of human gamma delta and Vdelta1 T cells. These receptors lack a known antigen. TCRdb reran clone calling via CATT on the PCR reads. This sample has about 3,900 gamma-chain clones, with about a sixth found just once. The source material was Vdelta1 gamma-delta T cells from blood grown in culture (DOT cells). The receptors derive from a human donor in good health. CDR3s include the opening cysteine and the closing phenylalanine or tryptophan. Clone size appears in some rows only: once, few, many, or a class for an expanded clone.

V,size,J,DNA,CDR3
TRGV2,medium-sized,TRGJ1/TRGJ2,TGTGCCACCTGGGACGGGTCCTATAAGAAACTCTTT,CATWDGSYKKLF
TRGV2,few,TRGJ1/TRGJ2,TGTGCCACCTGGACGAATTATTATAAGAAACTCTTT,CATWTNYYKKLF
TRGV3,-,TRGJ1/TRGJ2,TGTGCCACCTGGGAGGAGAAACTCTTT,CATWEEKLF
TRGV3,few,TRGJ1/TRGJ2,TGTGCCACCTGGGATGAGGCAAGGTATTATAAGAAACTCTTT,CATWDEARYYKKLF
TRGV4,-,TRGJP2,TGTGCCACCTGGGATGGGCCTAGGTGGATCAAGACGTTT,CATWDGPRWIKTF
TRGV2,few,TRGJ1/TRGJ2,TGTGCCACCTGGGACGTCTTTAAGAAACTCTTT,CATWDVFKKLF
TRGV3,medium-sized,TRGJP2,TGTGCCACCTGGGACATCAGTAGTGATTGGATCAAGACGTTT,CATWDISSDWIKTF
TRGV2,few,TRGJP1,TGTGCCACCTGGGACGGCCGAAATACCACTGGTTGGTTCAAGATATTT,CATWDGRNTTGWFKIF
TRGV2,-,TRGJ1/TRGJ2,TGTGCCACCTGGGACGGGCCGGGACCTTGGGGTTATTATAAGAAACTCTTT,CATWDGPGPWGYYKKLF
TRGV3,few,TRGJP2,TGTGCCACCTGGGACAGGCATTGTAGTAGTGATTGGATCAAGACGTTT,CATWDRHCSSDWIKTF
TRGV10,-,TRGJP1,TGTGCTGCGTGGGTCGGATATACCACTGGTTGGTTCAAGATATTT,CAAWVGYTTGWFKIF
TRGV8,-,TRGJP2,TGTGCCACCTGGGGATATACGGGGACCAAGACGTTT,CATWGYTGTKTF
TRGV4,once,TRGJ1/TRGJ2,TGTGCCACCTGGTCGGGACCCTATAAGAAACTCTTT,CATWSGPYKKLF
TRGV3,medium-sized,TRGJ1/TRGJ2,TGTGCCACCTGGGACAGGCCGTCCTATTATAAGAAACTCTTT,CATWDRPSYYKKLF
TRGV4,few,TRGJ1/TRGJ2,TGTGCCACCTGGGATGGGCTTCGGTTTTTGCGGTATAAGAAACTCTTT,CATWDGLRFLRYKKLF
TRGV4,medium-sized,TRGJP2,TGTGCCACCTGGGATGCCCTTAGTGATTGGATCAAGACGTTT,CATWDALSDWIKTF
TRGV4,few,TRGJ1/TRGJ2,TGTGCCACCTGGGACGTGTTTAAGAAACTCTTT,CATWDVFKKLF
TRGV2,medium-sized,TRGJ1/TRGJ2,TGTGCCACCTGGATTTCTCATGGCTATAAGAAACTCTTT,CATWISHGYKKLF
TRGV3,-,TRGJ1/TRGJ2,TGTGCCACCTGGGAAGATCCACCCACCACCTTTTATTATAAGAAACTCTTT,CATWEDPPTTFYYKKLF
TRGV8,-,TRGJ1/TRGJ2,TGTGCCACCTGGGATAGCCCGGGGGGATTTGGATATAAGAAACTCTTT,CATWDSPGGFGYKKLF
TRGV5,-,TRGJ1/TRGJ2,TGTGCCACCTGGGACTTCTATTATAAGAAACTCTTT,CATWDFYYKKLF
TRGV2,-,TRGJ1/TRGJ2,TGTGCCACCTGGGACGGGCGGGAGAAACTCTTT,CATWDGREKLF
TRGV5P,-,TRGJ1/TRGJ2,TGTGCCACCTGGGTATCCCCCAGTGATAAGAAACTCTTT,CATWVSPSDKKLF
TRGV3,medium-sized,TRGJ1/TRGJ2,TGTGCCACCTGGGACTCTCGCCCGAATTATTATAAGAAACTCTTT,CATWDSRPNYYKKLF
TRGV9,medium-sized,TRGJ1/TRGJ2,TGTGCCTTGTGGGAGCCTTGGTTCCTTTATTATAAGAAACTCTTT,CALWEPWFLYYKKLF
TRGV8,few,TRGJ1/TRGJ2,TGTGCCACCTGGGACCAGTATTATAAGAAACTCTTT,CATWDQYYKKLF
TRGV2,medium-sized,TRGJ1/TRGJ2,TGTGCCACCTGGGACGGGCCGGGGTATTATAAGAAACTCTTT,CATWDGPGYYKKLF
TRGV4,-,TRGJ1/TRGJ2,TGTGCCACCTGGGATCTTTCCCCGGGTTATTATAAGAAACTCTTT,CATWDLSPGYYKKLF
TRGV5,-,TRGJ1/TRGJ2,TGTGCCACCTGGGACAGGCTTAAGGGGGATTATAAGAAACTCTTT,CATWDRLKGDYKKLF
TRGV8,few,TRGJ1/TRGJ2,TGTGCCACCTGGGATATTAAAGTGAAGAAACTCTTT,CATWDIKVKKLF
TRGV9,few,TRGJ1/TRGJ2,TGTGCCTTGTGGGAGGTGCCGGGGTATAAGAAACTCTTT,CALWEVPGYKKLF
TRGV5,few,TRGJP2,TGTGCCACCTGGGACGGGCGGGATAGTGATTGGATCAAGACGTTT,CATWDGRDSDWIKTF
TRGV4,few,TRGJ1/TRGJ2,TGTGCCACCTGGGATGGCCAAGTGTATTATAAGAAACTCTTT,CATWDGQVYYKKLF
TRGV2,few,TRGJP2,TGTGCCACCTGGGACGGCTTCTGGAGTAGTGATTGGATCAAGACGTTT,CATWDGFWSSDWIKTF
TRGV4,-,TRGJ1/TRGJ2,TGTGCCACCTGGGATTCCAGCCCTTATTATTATAAGAAACTCTTT,CATWDSSPYYYKKLF
TRGV2,-,TRGJP2,TGTGCCACCTGGGACGGGCCGGGTAGTGATTGGATCAAGACGTTT,CATWDGPGSDWIKTF
TRGV9,few,TRGJ1/TRGJ2,TGTGCCTTGTGGGAGGTGCAATTGAATTATTATAAGAAACTCTTT,CALWEVQLNYYKKLF